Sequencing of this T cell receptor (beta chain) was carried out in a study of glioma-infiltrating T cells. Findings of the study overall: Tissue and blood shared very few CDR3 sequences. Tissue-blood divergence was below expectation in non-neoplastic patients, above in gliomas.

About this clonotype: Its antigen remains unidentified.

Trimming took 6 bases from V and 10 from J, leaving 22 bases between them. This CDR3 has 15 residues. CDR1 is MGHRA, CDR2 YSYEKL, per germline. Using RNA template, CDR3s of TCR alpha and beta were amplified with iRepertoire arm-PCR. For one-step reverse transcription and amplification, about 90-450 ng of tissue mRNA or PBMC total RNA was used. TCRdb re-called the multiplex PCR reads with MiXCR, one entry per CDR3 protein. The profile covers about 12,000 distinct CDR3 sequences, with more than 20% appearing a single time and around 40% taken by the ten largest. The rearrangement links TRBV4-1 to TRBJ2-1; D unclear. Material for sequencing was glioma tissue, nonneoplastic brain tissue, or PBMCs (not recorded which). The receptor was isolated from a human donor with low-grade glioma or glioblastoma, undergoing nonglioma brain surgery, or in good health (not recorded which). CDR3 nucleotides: TGCGCCAGCAGTTACCCGGCCATGACCTTCGGGGAGCAGTTCTTC. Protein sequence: CASSYPAMTFGEQFF.